Below are 27 T cell receptor beta chains sequenced from a single sample in a study of T cells in narcolepsy (dated by TCRdb to the late 2010s). The library was prepared using the immunoSEQ multiplex PCR assay. TCRdb provides this immuneACCESS table in a form limited to in-frame rearrangements. Some clones are lacking; in checked studies, under half of them reflect an unresolved V gene, and why the rest are absent is not known. A total of tens of thousands of clones appear in this sample, approximately 85% of them only once. About a tenth of the sample lies in the top ten. The material sequenced was memory (CD45RA-) CD4+ T cells from blood. In light of the paper, this sample's cell subset or site label describes: memory T cells sorted ex vivo from peripheral blood. Receptors were obtained from a human donor in good health.

The chain has TRBV28 and TRBJ2-1; D call uncertain. CDR1 and CDR2 from the germline V gene are MDHEN and SYDVKM. The ends were cut back, 2 bases at V and 9 bases at J, with 11 bases in the middle. CDR3 length: 13 amino acids. The CDR3 is CASSLAGFGEQFF. Written as DNA, the CDR3 is TGTGCCAGCAGTTTAGCAGGTTTTGGTGAGCAGTTCTTC.

Comments on this clone: Other DNA sequences in this specimen translate into the identical CDR3. The J gene is TRBJ1-4, the V gene TRBV19, with D unresolved. Germline V lookup: CDR1 LNHDA, CDR2 SQIVND (reference sequence). The V end was cut by 3 bases, the J end by 3 bases, with 11 bases between. This CDR3 spans 15 amino acids. CDR3 coding DNA: TGTGCCAGTAGTATGATGGGCAAATCTAATGAAAAACTGTTTTTT. This encodes CASSMMGKSNEKLFF.

J is TRBJ2-6 and V is TRBV28; D might be TRBD1 (6 bases). This CDR3 is 15 amino acids long. Per the germline V gene, CDR1 is MDHEN and CDR2 is SYDVKM. The ends were cut back, 7 bases at V and 0 bases at J, with 10 bases in the middle. CDR3 amino acids: CASNLGGSGANVLTF. The CDR3 DNA sequence: TGTGCCAGCAACCTAGGGGGCTCTGGGGCCAACGTCCTGACTTTC. The entire variable domain, with the rest obtained from reference TRBV28 and TRBJ2-6, is as follows: DVKVTQSSRYLVKRTGEKVFLECVQDMDHENMFWYRQDPGLGLRLIYFSYDVKMKEKGDIPEGYSVSREKKERFSLILESASTNQTSMYLCASNLGGSGANVLTFGAGSRLTVL.

The genes are TRBV6-5 and TRBJ1-2; no firm D call. V was shortened by 6 bases and J by 2 bases, with 4 bases between the two germline ends. Germline CDR1 and CDR2: MNHEY and SVGAGI. The CDR3 covers 11 residues. The CDR3 nucleotides read TGTGCCAGCAGCGACAACTATGGCTACACCTTC. Encoded protein: CASSDNYGYTF.

The genes are TRBV7-9 and TRBJ1-5; D unresolved. CDR3 size: 13 residues. Trimming took off 8 bases at V and 3 bases at J, with 11 bases between the two ends. Germline V lookup: CDR1 SEHNR, CDR2 FQNEAQ (reference sequence). The CDR3 DNA reads TGTGCCAGCTCCCAAGGAGACAATCAGCCCCAGCATTTT. Its translation: CASSQGDNQPQHF.

The V and J genes are TRBV9 and TRBJ2-5; tentatively, D is TRBD2 (5 bases). Trimming shortened V by 1 base and J by 0 bases, and 7 bases separated the two germline ends. Germline CDR1 SGDLS, CDR2 YYNGEE. The CDR3 totals 14 residues. CDR3 in amino acids: CASSVQDYQETQYF. CDR3 in DNA: TGTGCCAGCAGCGTACAGGACTACCAAGAGACCCAGTACTTC.

V gene TRBV6-1 combines with J gene TRBJ2-1; no clear D gene. The germline CDR1 and CDR2 sequences are MNHNS and SASEGT. Trimming left V 2 bases short and J 0 bases short, with 17 bases between. The CDR3 runs to 18 residues. CDR3 nucleotide sequence: TGTGCCAGCAGTGAAACCCCCTTGGCTATGAGCTCCTACAATGAGCAGTTCTTC. Protein sequence: CASSETPLAMSSYNEQFF.

In this sample, this clone turned up once. V gene TRBV2 combines with J gene TRBJ2-4; the D gene is possibly TRBD1 (7 bases). The V end lost 8 bases, the J end lost 8 bases, and 16 bases lay between the germline ends. The CDR3 totals 13 residues. Germline V gene sequence: CDR1 SNHLY, CDR2 FYNNEI. CDR3 loop: CASAQGGADIQYF. CDR3 bases: TGTGCCAGCGCCCAGGGGGGCGCAGACATTCAGTACTTC.

CDR3: CASSLGRGEYNEQFF. In nucleotides, the CDR3 is TGTGCCAGCAGCTTGGGCAGGGGGGAATACAATGAGCAGTTCTTC. The rearrangement links TRBV7-9 to TRBJ2-1; maybe TRBD1 (7 bases). Trimming pared 3 bases from V and 4 bases from J, leaving 13 bases between. This CDR3 contains 15 residues. Germline CDR1 is SEHNR and CDR2 is FQNEAQ (reference sequence).

This chain uses TRBV11-2 with TRBJ2-2; D is ambiguous. The CDR3 has 13 residues. Looked up from germline, CDR1 is SGHAT and CDR2 is FQNNGV. The germline V and J ends were trimmed by 5 bases and 5 bases, with 9 bases remaining between them. The CDR3 DNA follows: TGTGCCAGCAGCGAAGCAGTTACCGGGGAGCTGTTTTTT. It specifies CASSEAVTGELFF.

The genes are TRBV11-2 and TRBJ2-1; the match to TRBD2 covers 16 bases. Per the germline V gene, CDR1 is SGHAT and CDR2 is FQNNGV. Germline trimming cut 5 bases from V and 4 bases from J; bases unmatched to any gene: 5. The CDR3 totals 17 residues. CDR3 nucleotide sequence: TGTGCCAGCAGCCCGGGACTAGCGGGAGGGCCTTACAATGAGCAGTTCTTC. Protein sequence: CASSPGLAGGPYNEQFF.

The chain links TRBV9 to TRBJ2-2; tentatively, D is TRBD1 (6 bases). The ends were cut back, 2 bases at V and 6 bases at J, with 14 bases in the middle. From germline, CDR1 is SGDLS and CDR2 YYNGEE. The CDR3 extends over 15 amino acids. The CDR3: CASSVGPGEAGELFF. Here the CDR3 DNA reads TGTGCCAGCAGCGTTGGGCCAGGGGAAGCCGGGGAGCTGTTTTTT.

The chain joins TRBV4-1 to TRBJ2-7; D not resolved. Trimming removed 0 bases from V and 7 bases from J, with 13 bases in between. Germline assignment: CDR1 MGHRA and CDR2 YSYEKL. There are 14 residues in the CDR3. CDR3 DNA: TGCGCCAGCAGCCAAGATGGCCGACGTAGGGAGCAGTACTTC. Amino acid sequence: CASSQDGRRREQYF.

V and J are TRBV7-9 and TRBJ1-5, with 7 bases fitting TRBD1. Germline CDR1 and CDR2: SEHNR and FQNEAQ (reference sequence). This CDR3 contains 16 residues. The V gene end was trimmed by 4 bases and the J gene end by 0 bases; junction bases not matched to a gene: 6. CDR3 nucleotide sequence: TGTGCCAGCAGCTACCAAACAGGGGCTAGCAATCAGCCCCAGCATTTT. Protein: CASSYQTGASNQPQHF.

In nucleotides, the CDR3 is TGTGCCAGCAGCCACGGCTACGAGCAGTACTTC. Amino acid sequence: CASSHGYEQYF. The V and J genes are TRBV7-2 and TRBJ2-7; D is unresolved. Looked up from germline, CDR1 is SGHTA and CDR2 is FQGNSA. CDR3 length: 11 amino acids. Between the trimmed V and J ends, which lost 5 bases and 3 bases, there was a span of 5 bases.

This clone was found a few times. The chain has TRBV14 and TRBJ2-1; D is possibly TRBD2 (5 bases). V was cut by 3 bases and J by 0 bases, with 15 bases left in between. Germline V CDR1 and CDR2: SGHDN, FVKESK. The CDR3 is 17 amino acids. CDR3 sequence (DNA): TGTGCCAGCAGCCAGACCCGTGGAGGTTACTCCTACAATGAGCAGTTCTTC. It specifies CASSQTRGGYSYNEQFF.

This clone was counted once. The junction departs from germline at one end; a sequencing error may be responsible. The V gene is TRBV7-7, the J gene TRBJ2-5; D unclear. Germline V CDR1 and CDR2: SSHAT, FNYEAQ (reference sequence). The CDR3 is 16 amino acids. CDR3 region: CASSLGVGGPQETQYF. DNA of the CDR3: TGTGCTAGCAGCTTAGGAGTGGGCGGTCCCCAAGAGACCCAGTACTTC.

This chain uses TRBV15 with TRBJ2-4; D not resolved. Trimming left V 0 bases short and J 7 bases short, with 22 bases between. The germline V gene has CDR1 LNHNV and CDR2 YYDKDF (reference sequence). CDR3 length: 18 residues. The DNA of the CDR3 is TGTGCCACCAGCAGAGATAATCCCAGAACTTCCAACTCTAACATTCAGTACTTC. This gives the protein CATSRDNPRTSNSNIQYF.

The V call is TRBV7-9, the J call TRBJ2-2, with D unclear. V gave up 3 bases and J gave up 7 bases, with 3 bases separating them. CDR3 length: 11 residues. Germline V gives CDR1 SEHNR, CDR2 FQNEAQ (reference sequence). In DNA, the CDR3 is TGTGCCAGCAGCTTTGTCGGGGAGCTGTTTTTT. This sequence encodes CASSFVGELFF.

The J gene is TRBJ1-5, the V gene TRBV7-9; D perhaps matches TRBD1 (5 bases). The V gene's germline CDR1 is SEHNR and CDR2 FQNEAQ (reference sequence). The CDR3 extends over 17 amino acids. The germline V and J ends were trimmed by 3 bases and 5 bases, with 20 bases remaining between them. The CDR3 sequence is CASSFGGTGTIYQPQHF. CDR3 nucleotides: TGTGCCAGCAGCTTTGGAGGGACCGGGACGATCTATCAGCCCCAGCATTTT.

This chain links TRBV5-6 with TRBJ1-4; D unclear. CDR1 and CDR2 from the germline V gene are SGHDT and YYEEEE. Trimming shortened V by 0 bases and J by 8 bases, and 14 bases separated the two germline ends. The CDR3 sequence is 15 residues long. This CDR3 reads CASSLAAGGGEKLFF. The CDR3 DNA sequence: TGTGCCAGCAGCTTGGCCGCCGGAGGAGGCGAAAAACTGTTTTTT.

The genes are TRBV5-1 and TRBJ2-3; TRBD2 matches 9 bases. Germline V gene data show CDR1 as SGHRS and CDR2 as YFSETQ. CDR3 length: 15 amino acids. Germline trimming cut 4 bases from V and 5 bases from J; bases unmatched to any gene: 8. CDR3 nucleotide sequence: TGCGCCAGCAGCACCTTAGCGGGAGCGGGAGATACGCAGTATTTT. Amino acids: CASSTLAGAGDTQYF.

The chain joins TRBV2 to TRBJ1-3; D is unclear. CDR3 length: 14 amino acids. V was shortened by 10 bases and J by 2 bases, with 15 bases between the two germline ends. The germline V gene has CDR1 SNHLY and CDR2 FYNNEI. The CDR3 reads CAKNGDQAGNTIYF. The CDR3 nucleotides read TGTGCCAAAAACGGAGACCAAGCTGGAAACACCATATATTTT.

The chain couples TRBV5-1 to TRBJ2-5, with a possible D match to TRBD1 (5 bases). Trimming removed 6 bases from V and 2 bases from J, with 8 bases in between. This CDR3 spans 12 amino acids. Germline CDR1 reads SGHRS; CDR2 reads YFSETQ. As DNA, the CDR3 is TGCGCCAGCACTCAGGGACAAGAGACCCAGTACTTC. This gives the protein CASTQGQETQYF. Full variable domain (rest looked up from reference TRBV5-1 and TRBJ2-5): KAGVTQTPRYLIKTRGQQVTLSCSPISGHRSVSWYQQTPGQGLQFLFEYFSETQRNKGNFPGRFSGRQFSNSRSEMNVSTLELGDSALYLCASTQGQETQYFGPGTRLLVL.

This clone has more than one count but fewer than ten. The V gene is TRBV7-6, the J gene TRBJ2-7; a possible D gene is TRBD1 (5 bases). CDR1 is SGHVS, CDR2 FNYEAQ, per germline. Between the trimmed V and J ends, which lost 4 bases and 1 base, there was a span of 8 bases. The length of the CDR3 is 13 residues. CDR3 residues: CASSSTASYEQYF. The CDR3, as DNA: TGTGCCAGCAGCTCGACAGCGTCCTACGAGCAGTACTTC.

The J gene is TRBJ2-2, the V gene TRBV4-2; D not certain. Germline V gives CDR1 LGHNA, CDR2 YNFKEQ. CDR3 size: 11 residues. Trimming stripped 6 bases from V and 4 bases from J, with 3 bases between. The CDR3 protein is CASRRTGELFF. In DNA form, the CDR3 reads TGTGCCAGCAGGCGCACCGGGGAGCTGTTTTTT.

Points on this clone: The sample carries other DNA sequences with the same CDR3. V usage is TRBV28 and J usage is TRBJ2-5; 8 bases match TRBD2. Germline CDR1 reads MDHEN; CDR2 reads SYDVKM. The CDR3 spans 13 residues. With 9 bases clipped from V and 3 bases from J, the junction kept 6 bases outside the gene matches. As DNA, the CDR3 is TGTGCCAGTCTACCACTAGCGGAAGAGACCCAGTACTTC. It specifies CASLPLAEETQYF.